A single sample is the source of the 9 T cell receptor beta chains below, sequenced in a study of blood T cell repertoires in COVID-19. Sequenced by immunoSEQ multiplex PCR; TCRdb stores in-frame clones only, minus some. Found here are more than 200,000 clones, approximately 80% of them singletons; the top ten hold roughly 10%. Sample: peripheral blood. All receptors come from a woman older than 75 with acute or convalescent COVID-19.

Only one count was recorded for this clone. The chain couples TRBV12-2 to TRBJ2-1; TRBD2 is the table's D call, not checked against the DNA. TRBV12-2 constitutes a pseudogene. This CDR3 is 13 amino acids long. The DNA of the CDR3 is TGTGCAAGTCGCTTGTTACTAGCTAATGAGCAGTTCTTC. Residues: CASRLLLANEQFF.

In DNA, the CDR3 is TGTGCCAGCAGCCAAGGACAGGGACGACCCTACGAGCAGTACTTC. This encodes CASSQGQGRPYEQYF. The chain links TRBV7-2 to TRBJ2-7, with TRBD1 identical over 8 bases. Germline V gene sequence: CDR1 SGHTA, CDR2 FQGNSA. Trimming took 5 bases from V and 2 from J; bases not matched to a gene: 8. The CDR3 consists of 15 residues.

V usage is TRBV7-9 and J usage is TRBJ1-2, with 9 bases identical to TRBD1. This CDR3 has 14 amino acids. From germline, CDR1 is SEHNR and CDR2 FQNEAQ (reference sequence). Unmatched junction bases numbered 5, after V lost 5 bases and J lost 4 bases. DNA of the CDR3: TGTGCCAGCAGCCGGGACAGGGCATTCTATGGCTACACCTTC. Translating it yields CASSRDRAFYGYTF.

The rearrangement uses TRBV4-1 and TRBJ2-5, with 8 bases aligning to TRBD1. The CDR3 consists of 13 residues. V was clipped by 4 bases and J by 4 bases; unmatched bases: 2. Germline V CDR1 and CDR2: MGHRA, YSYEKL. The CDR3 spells CASSRDRGETQYF. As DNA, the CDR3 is TGCGCCAGCAGCCGTGACAGGGGAGAGACCCAGTACTTC.

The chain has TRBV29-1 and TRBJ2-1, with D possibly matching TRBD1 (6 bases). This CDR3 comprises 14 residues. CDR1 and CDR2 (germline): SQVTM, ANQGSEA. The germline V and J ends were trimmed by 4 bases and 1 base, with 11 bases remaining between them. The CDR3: CSVAPQGSYNEQFF. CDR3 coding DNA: TGCAGCGTTGCCCCCCAGGGGTCCTACAATGAGCAGTTCTTC.

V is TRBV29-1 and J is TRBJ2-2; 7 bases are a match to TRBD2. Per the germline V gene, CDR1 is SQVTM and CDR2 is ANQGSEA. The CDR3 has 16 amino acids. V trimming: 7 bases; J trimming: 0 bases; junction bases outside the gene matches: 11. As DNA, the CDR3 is TGCAGCGCGATTCTTACCGGGACTACGAACACCGGGGAGCTGTTTTTT. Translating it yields CSAILTGTTNTGELFF.

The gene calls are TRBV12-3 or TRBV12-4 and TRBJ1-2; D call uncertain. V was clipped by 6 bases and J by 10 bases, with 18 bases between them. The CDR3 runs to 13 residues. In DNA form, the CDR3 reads TGTGCCAGCAGGAATACTCGAGGAGTTTTCTACACCTTC. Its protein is CASRNTRGVFYTF.

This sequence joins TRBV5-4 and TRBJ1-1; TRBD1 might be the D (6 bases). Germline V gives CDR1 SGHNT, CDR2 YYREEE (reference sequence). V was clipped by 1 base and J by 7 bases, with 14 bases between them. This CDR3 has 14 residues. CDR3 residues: CASSLIGTGHEAFF. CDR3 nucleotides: TGTGCCAGCAGCTTGATTGGCACAGGGCATGAAGCTTTCTTT.

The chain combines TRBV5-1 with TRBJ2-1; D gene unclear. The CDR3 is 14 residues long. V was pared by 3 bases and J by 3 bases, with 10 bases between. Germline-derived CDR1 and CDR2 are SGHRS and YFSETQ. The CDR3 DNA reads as TGCGCCAGCAGCTCTAGGTTGGTCTACAATGAGCAGTTCTTC. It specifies CASSSRLVYNEQFF.